This T cell receptor beta chain was documented in a study of T cell clones after liver transplantation. Study-wide context: TCRbeta sequencing after a pre-transplant mixed lymphocyte reaction identified graft-donor-reactive clones, later tracked in post-transplant blood. As an antigen-independent comparator, third-party-reactive TCRbeta sequences came from pre-transplant mixed lymphocyte reactions. Apart from three HCV-positive recipients, transplants were for non-autoimmune, non-viral reasons. Study-wide results and limits: Compared with third party-reactive sequences, donor-reactive ones declined more, independent of withdrawal success.

Germline-derived CDR1 and CDR2 are GTSNPN and SVGIG (reference sequence). CDR3 length equals 13 residues. V was clipped by 2 bases and J by 4 bases, with 11 bases between them. Only in-frame clones appear in the TCRdb table, and some are missing; sequencing was by immunoSEQ multiplex PCR. The sample records some 59,000 clones, 70% to 75% being singletons. This clone was found many times. Its target is unknown. The chain employs TRBV30 and TRBJ1-2; tentatively, D is TRBD1 (6 bases). Material: CD4+ T cells from blood, obtained at the 22-month timepoint. This clonotype was obtained from a human patient who received a liver transplant. Some T cells may be the graft donor's. CDR3 protein: CAWSSLGGYGYTF. The CDR3 region has the DNA TGTGCCTGGAGTTCTTTAGGGGGCTATGGCTACACCTTC.